This is a list of T cell receptor beta chains from one sample in a study of blood T cell repertoires in COVID-19. Using immunoSEQ multiplex PCR, the repertoire was profiled, and TCRdb retains in-frame clones only, with some absent. The sample holds a few hundred thousand clones, roughly nine tenths seen once. The sample comprised peripheral blood. The source of these receptors is a woman aged 25-40 years with COVID-19, enrolled during active disease. Each CDR3 is given with its conserved first and last residue. The D gene is left open where the match is weak. The size field is filled for only some rows; it gives once, few, many or a size class.

>TRBV28|TRBJ2-3|TRBD2|NA
CASSSPPGGDLDTQYF
TGTGCCAGCAGTTCTCCTCCGGGGGGGGATTTAGATACGCAGTATTTT
>TRBV5-4|TRBJ1-2|TRBD1|NA
CAVLEAGGLGYTF
TGTGCCGTCTTGGAGGCAGGGGGGTTAGGCTACACCTTC
>TRBV27|TRBJ1-4|NA|NA
CASSLRSQINEKLFF
TGTGCCAGCAGTTTAAGGTCACAGATTAATGAAAAACTGTTTTTT
>TRBV19|TRBJ2-7|TRBD2|NA
CASSIAGTSGGTDEQYF
TGTGCCAGTAGTATAGCCGGGACTAGCGGGGGGACCGACGAGCAGTACTTC
>TRBV7-3|TRBJ1-1|NA|once
CASSLTAVNTEAFF
TGTGCCAGCAGCTTAACGGCGGTCAACACTGAAGCTTTCTTT
>TRBV29-1|TRBJ2-3|NA|NA
CSVESGTGIPDTQYF
TGCAGCGTTGAAAGCGGGACAGGTATCCCAGATACGCAGTATTTT
>TRBV27|TRBJ2-2|TRBD2|NA
CASSFYEAGRGELFF
TGTGCCAGCAGTTTTTACGAAGCGGGGAGGGGGGAGCTGTTTTTT
>TRBV4-3|TRBJ2-1|TRBD2|NA
CASSQRLAENYNEQFF
TGCGCCAGCAGCCAACGACTAGCGGAGAACTACAATGAGCAGTTCTTC
>TRBV2|TRBJ1-2|NA|NA
CASSETPLGEDGYTF
TGTGCCAGCAGTGAAACACCTTTAGGGGAGGATGGCTACACCTTC
>TRBV30|TRBJ2-7|NA|NA
CAWIRTDQQTYEQYF
TGTGCCTGGATCCGGACAGACCAACAGACCTACGAGCAGTACTTC
>TRBV2|TRBJ1-1|NA|NA
CASTGGTEAFF
TGTGCCAGCACGGGGGGCACTGAAGCTTTCTTT
>TRBV11-3|TRBJ1-4|NA|few
CASSRSANEKLFF
TGTGCCAGCAGCCGTTCCGCGAATGAAAAACTGTTTTTT
>TRBV28|TRBJ2-1|NA|NA
CASNPRGGGNEQFF
TGTGCCAGCAACCCCCGAGGGGGAGGGAATGAGCAGTTCTTC
>TRBV19|TRBJ1-5|NA|NA
CASQPRDSNQPQHF
TGTGCCAGTCAACCCCGGGATTCCAATCAGCCCCAGCATTTT
>TRBV29-1|TRBJ2-3|TRBD2|NA
CSVAPLLADTDTQYF
TGCAGCGTTGCTCCTTTACTAGCGGACACAGATACGCAGTATTTT
>TRBV2|TRBJ2-7|NA|few
CASSEGRGSSYEQYF
TGTGCCAGCAGTGAAGGTCGGGGAAGCTCCTACGAGCAGTACTTC
>TRBV28|TRBJ1-5|NA|NA
CASSLYVGAEPQHF
TGTGCCAGCAGTTTATATGTGGGAGCGGAGCCCCAGCATTTT
>TRBV9|TRBJ1-2|TRBD1|NA
CASSVNRGMSNYGYTF
TGTGCCAGCAGCGTAAACAGGGGAATGTCCAACTATGGCTACACCTTC
>TRBV4-3|TRBJ2-6|TRBD1|NA
CASSQGTGGDGANVLTF
TGCGCCAGCAGCCAGGGGACAGGGGGCGATGGGGCCAACGTCCTGACTTTC
>TRBV2|TRBJ1-5|TRBD1|NA
CASSTNRDRGSRNQPQHF
TGTGCCAGCAGTACGAACCGGGACAGGGGATCTCGCAATCAGCCCCAGCATTTT
>TRBV3-1/TRBV3-2|TRBJ1-6|TRBD1|NA
CASSFQGAVNSPLHF
TGTGCCAGCAGCTTCCAGGGGGCGGTGAATTCACCCCTCCACTTT
>TRBV2|TRBJ2-2|TRBD2|NA
CASSQTSGVGGELFF
TGTGCCAGCAGTCAAACTAGCGGGGTTGGCGGGGAGCTGTTTTTT
>TRBV9|TRBJ2-2|NA|NA
CASARRSRENTGELFF
TGTGCCAGCGCCCGCCGGTCCAGGGAGAACACCGGGGAGCTGTTTTTT
>TRBV10-3|TRBJ1-3|NA|NA
CAISAGGGTGNTIYF
TGTGCCATCAGTGCTGGGGGAGGCACTGGAAACACCATATATTTT
>TRBV4-2|TRBJ2-3|TRBD2|NA
CASSQASQRGGTDTQYF
TGTGCCAGCAGCCAAGCAAGTCAGCGGGGGGGCACAGATACGCAGTATTTT
>TRBV11-2|TRBJ1-1|NA|NA
CASRADRFGAFF
TGTGCCAGCAGAGCCGACAGGTTTGGAGCTTTCTTT
>TRBV3-1/TRBV3-2|TRBJ1-1|NA|NA
CASSHPTRNTEAFF
TGTGCCAGCAGCCACCCGACTCGGAACACTGAAGCTTTCTTT
>TRBV18|TRBJ1-1|NA|NA
CASSPGSGTEAFF
TGTGCCAGCTCACCAGGTTCCGGCACTGAAGCTTTCTTT
>TRBV3-1/TRBV3-2|TRBJ1-3|TRBD1|NA
CASSPRTGTGNTIYF
TGTGCCAGCAGCCCGAGGACAGGGACTGGAAACACCATATATTTT
>TRBV19|TRBJ2-7|TRBD1|NA
CASSLGQAGTYEQYF
TGTGCCAGTAGTTTGGGACAGGCGGGGACCTACGAGCAGTACTTC
>TRBV28|TRBJ1-3|TRBD1|NA
CASSPRDRLSSGNTIYF
TGTGCCAGCAGTCCAAGGGACAGGCTCAGCTCTGGAAACACCATATATTTT
>TRBV24-1|TRBJ1-1|NA|NA
CATSALGQGWRSFF
TGTGCCACCAGTGCCCTCGGGCAGGGGTGGAGGTCTTTCTTT
>TRBV10-2|TRBJ1-2|NA|NA
CASSPGSAFYGYTF
TGCGCCAGCAGTCCCGGGTCAGCCTTCTATGGCTACACCTTC
>TRBV3-1/TRBV3-2|TRBJ1-5|NA|NA
CASSQADSNQPQHF
TGTGCCAGCAGCCAGGCGGATAGCAATCAGCCCCAGCATTTT
>TRBV2|TRBJ1-5|TRBD1|few
CASSAGSPGTGGRPQHF
TGTGCCAGCTCGGCAGGCAGTCCCGGGACAGGGGGCAGGCCCCAGCATTTT